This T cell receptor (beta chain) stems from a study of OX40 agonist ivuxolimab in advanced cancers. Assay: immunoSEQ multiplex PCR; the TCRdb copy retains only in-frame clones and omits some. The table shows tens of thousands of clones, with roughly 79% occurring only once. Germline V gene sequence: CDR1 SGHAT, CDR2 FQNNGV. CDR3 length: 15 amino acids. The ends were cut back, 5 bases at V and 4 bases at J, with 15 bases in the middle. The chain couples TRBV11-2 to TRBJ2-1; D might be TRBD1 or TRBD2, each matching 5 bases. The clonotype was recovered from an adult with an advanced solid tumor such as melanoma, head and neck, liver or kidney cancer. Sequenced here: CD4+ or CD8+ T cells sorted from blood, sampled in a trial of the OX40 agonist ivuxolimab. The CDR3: CASSPGSSVYNEQFF. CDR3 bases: TGTGCCAGCAGCCCAGGGAGTAGCGTATACAATGAGCAGTTCTTC.